The TCR beta chain described here comes from a study of molecular identifiers for immune sequencing clone quantification. Isolation of naive CD8 T cells was achieved by sorting on a CD8+CD4-CCR7+CD45RA+ phenotype. Findings of the study overall: Naive cells had under 1% of molecules in clones above 20 RNA copies, effectors over 98%.

The bulk TCR libraries were made with methods described before and with listed TCR primers. TCRdb analysed the PCR reads with MiXCR anew, one entry per CDR3 protein. This repertoire shows 90,000 or so distinct CDR3 sequences, around 23% found once; its top ten account for about 1%. This clonotype showed up many times. Its antigen is still unknown. V shed 7 bases and J shed 3 bases, with 16 bases lying between them. This CDR3 region has 14 residues. Per germline, CDR1 LNHDA and CDR2 SQIVND (reference sequence). Input material: naive CD8+ T cells from blood, with Jurkat cell RNA spiked in. Subset specified: FACS-sorted CD8+CD4-CCR7+CD45RA+ naive T cells. The sequence came from a human donor in good health. Some libraries in this study had Jurkat cell RNA spiked in. The rearrangement joins TRBV19 to TRBJ2-7; tentatively, D is TRBD2 (6 bases). The CDR3: CASNPGTDYYEQYF. In DNA, the CDR3 is TGTGCCAGTAATCCCGGGACTGATTACTACGAGCAGTACTTC.